The 9 T cell receptor beta chains listed next were all sequenced from one sample in a study of beta chain features in type 1 diabetes. The whole isolated RNA underwent reverse transcription, so sequencing captured expressed TCRB transcripts. Clones were sequenced by immunoSEQ multiplex PCR, and TCRdb holds only the in-frame ones, with some missing. The table records roughly 700,000 clones, around an eighth of them present only once. Study-wide results and limits: Within each of all four CD4+ subsets, Type 1 diabetes patients had TCRB CDR3s that were moderately but significantly shorter.

For these TCRs, the target antigens are not known. Sequenced sample: naive CD4+ T cells from blood. These TCRs come from a man between 18 and 35 years old with type 1 diabetes.

This clone has just a few counts. The chain joins TRBV28 to TRBJ2-7; D possibly corresponds to TRBD2 (5 bases). The CDR3 contains 14 residues. Germline CDR1 is MDHEN and CDR2 is SYDVKM. V was shortened by 5 bases and J by 5 bases, with 16 bases between the two germline ends. The CDR3 loop is CASSLTGEPDEQYF. For the CDR3, the DNA is TGTGCCAGCAGTCTAACTGGGGAGCCCGACGAGCAGTACTTC.

This clone was detected only a few times. The rearrangement uses TRBV5-1 and TRBJ2-6; D gene uncertain. Germline CDR1 and CDR2: SGHRS and YFSETQ. Trimming stripped 0 bases from V and 0 bases from J, with 13 bases between. The CDR3 covers 18 residues. The CDR3 is CASSLDGGASSGANVLTF. The CDR3 nucleotides read TGCGCCAGCAGCTTGGATGGCGGAGCGAGCTCTGGGGCCAACGTCCTGACTTTC.

This clone showed up just a few times. The V call is TRBV27, the J call TRBJ2-1; a possible D gene is TRBD2 (5 bases). This CDR3 spans 15 amino acids. V was trimmed by 3 bases and J by 8 bases, leaving 17 bases between them. Germline V CDR1 and CDR2: MNHEY, SMNVEV (reference sequence). CDR3 loop: CASSFRGNGADEQFF. CDR3 nucleotides: TGTGCCAGCAGTTTCAGAGGGAACGGAGCGGATGAGCAGTTCTTC.

V is TRBV5-6 and J is TRBJ1-5; no firm D call. Trimming stripped 0 bases from V and 7 bases from J, with 8 bases between. Germline V CDR1 and CDR2: SGHDT, YYEEEE. CDR3 length equals 13 residues. Written as DNA, the CDR3 is TGTGCCAGCAGCTTGGCAGGCTGGCAGCCCCAGCATTTT. Its translation is CASSLAGWQPQHF.

This clone has just one count. Other nucleotide sequences from this sample produce the same CDR3. The gene calls are TRBV6-6 and TRBJ2-7; D gene uncertain. Germline-derived CDR1 and CDR2 are MNHNY and SVGAGI (reference sequence). Trimming left V 0 bases short and J 5 bases short, with 5 bases between. This CDR3 has 12 amino acids. The CDR3 coding sequence is TGTGCCAGCAGTTACTCTCTTAACGAGCAGTACTTC. Translation gives CASSYSLNEQYF.

The chain couples TRBV7-3 to TRBJ2-1; TRBD1 matches at 10 bases. The CDR3 is 13 amino acids. CDR1 is SGHTA, CDR2 FQGTGA, per germline. Unmatched junction bases numbered 4, after V lost 4 bases and J lost 10 bases. The CDR3 here is CASSWDRGGEQFF. CDR3 nucleotides: TGTGCCAGCAGCTGGGACAGGGGCGGGGAGCAGTTCTTC. The variable domain in full, completed from reference TRBV7-3 and TRBJ2-1, reads GAGVSQTPSNKVTEKGKYVELRCDPISGHTALYWYRQSLGQGPEFLIYFQGTGAADDSGLPNDRFFAVRPEGSVSTLKIQRTERGDSAVYLCASSWDRGGEQFFGPGTRLTVL.

This clone showed up just a few times. This same CDR3 is encoded by further DNA sequences in the sample. This chain links TRBV30 with TRBJ1-5; tentatively, D is TRBD1 (5 bases). Germline V gene data show CDR1 as GTSNPN and CDR2 as SVGIG (reference sequence). Trimming took off 0 bases at V and 6 bases at J, with 12 bases between the two ends. This CDR3 spans 14 amino acids. The DNA for the CDR3 is TGTGCCTGGAGTGTACCTGGGGGGGGTCAGCCCCAGCATTTT. This translates into CAWSVPGGGQPQHF.

This clone was detected a few times. The genes are TRBV30 and TRBJ1-2; 7 nucleotides match TRBD1. V was pared by 8 bases and J by 2 bases, with 5 bases of the junction left unmatched. This CDR3 region has 12 residues. Germline V gene lookup returns CDR1 GTSNPN and CDR2 SVGIG (reference sequence). The DNA for the CDR3 is TGTGCCCGGGAACAGGGGAACTATGGCTACACCTTC. Amino acids: CAREQGNYGYTF.

This clone was observed a few times. The chain uses TRBV6-5 and TRBJ1-1; TRBD1 matches at 9 bases. Germline V gene lookup returns CDR1 MNHEY and CDR2 SVGAGI. After removal of 6 bases from V and 4 bases from J, the junction contained 9 bases not matched to a gene. The CDR3 runs 15 residues. The CDR3 nucleotides are TGTGCCAGCAGAGGACCCACGGGACAGGGCACTGAAGCTTTCTTT. This encodes CASRGPTGQGTEAFF.